This TCR beta chain was sequenced during a study of blood T cell repertoires in COVID-19. Study overall: Donors in the United States, Italy and Spain gave samples during acute or convalescent COVID-19. PBMCs, B-cell-depleted T cells, or T cells were the source of the cDNA or gDNA that made up the material.

Data came from immunoSEQ multiplex PCR; TCRdb stores just in-frame clones and leaves some out. The table records tens of thousands of clones, 80% to 90% of them present only once. The sequencing sample was made of peripheral blood. The receptor comes from a human donor with acute or convalescent COVID-19. The donor label of this sample is uncertain.

Here the CDR3 reads CAWSAGQNYGYTF. For the CDR3, the DNA is TGTGCCTGGAGTGCAGGACAGAACTATGGCTACACCTTC. The chain couples TRBV30 to TRBJ1-2, with D maybe TRBD1 (6 bases). The germline CDR1 and CDR2 sequences are GTSNPN and SVGIG (reference sequence). The CDR3 has 13 residues. V shed 1 base and J shed 2 bases, with 8 bases lying between them.